The rows below give T cell receptor beta chains drawn from one sample of a study of OX40 agonist ivuxolimab in advanced cancers. Assay used: immunoSEQ multiplex PCR; TCRdb lists only in-frame clones, some missing. Of just under 85,000 clones detected, 84% appear once; the ten largest clones hold less than 3.5%. The source was CD4+ or CD8+ T cells sorted from blood, collected in a trial of the OX40 agonist ivuxolimab. The receptors here all came from an adult with an advanced solid tumor such as melanoma, head and neck, liver or kidney cancer. CDR3s include the opening cysteine and the closing phenylalanine or tryptophan. Clone size is stated in some rows and not others, as once, few, many or a class when expanded.

J gene: TRBJ1-6
V gene: TRBV10-3
clone size: -
CDR3 protein: CAIKKGQENSPLHF

J gene: TRBJ2-1
V gene: TRBV5-5
clone size: -
CDR3 protein: CASSWTLYNEQFF

J gene: TRBJ2-3
V gene: TRBV7-2
clone size: few
CDR3 protein: CASSAFPRGPDTQYF

J gene: TRBJ1-2
V gene: TRBV6-1
clone size: -
CDR3 protein: CASSDGRYGYTF

J gene: TRBJ2-7
V gene: TRBV27
clone size: -
CDR3 protein: CASSSPDSYEQYF

J gene: TRBJ1-5
V gene: TRBV5-6
clone size: once
CDR3 protein: CASSLWSANSNQPQHF

J gene: TRBJ2-3
V gene: TRBV6-5
clone size: -
CDR3 protein: CASSYSARGDTQYF

J gene: TRBJ2-7
V gene: TRBV5-6
clone size: -
CDR3 protein: CASSPSLRAYYYEQYF

J gene: TRBJ1-1
V gene: TRBV2
clone size: -
CDR3 protein: CASSLEGFNTEAFF

J gene: TRBJ1-5
V gene: TRBV28
clone size: -
CDR3 protein: CASSFYPRDRARYNQPQHF

J gene: TRBJ2-5
V gene: TRBV28
clone size: -
CDR3 protein: CASSMGSGRGQETQYF